Listed below are T cell receptor beta chains from one sample, sequenced in a study of Ad26.COV2.S vaccination and SARS-CoV-2 variants. The repertoire was sequenced with immunoSEQ multiplex PCR; TCRdb's copy has only in-frame clones and lacks some. The table records under 400,000 clones, 87% of them present only once. Source: peripheral blood, taken in a trial of Ad26.COV2.S vaccine versus placebo. The receptors stem from a person aged 18-65 years who received the Ad26.COV2.S COVID-19 vaccine or a placebo. CDR3s include the opening cysteine and the closing phenylalanine or tryptophan. The D gene is left open where the match is weak. Some rows have no size entry. The others give once, few or many, or a class for an expanded clone.

. . TRBJ2-1 TRBV20-1 CSASHPYNEQFF TGCAGTGCTAGTCATCCGTACAATGAGCAGTTCTTC
. . TRBJ2-7 TRBV13 CASSLMSEQYF TGTGCCAGCAGCTTAATGTCCGAGCAGTACTTC
. TRBD1 TRBJ1-3 TRBV19 CASSMGDSNSGNTIYF TGTGCCAGTAGTATGGGGGACAGTAACTCTGGAAACACCATATATTTT
. . TRBJ2-5 TRBV7-8 CASMGLETQYF TGTGCCAGCATGGGGTTGGAGACCCAGTACTTC
. TRBD1 TRBJ1-6 TRBV19 CASATGGRGNSPLHF TGTGCCAGTGCCACAGGGGGTAGAGGTAATTCACCCCTCCACTTT
. TRBD1 TRBJ2-7 TRBV5-4 CASSPSRDRVTYEQYF TGTGCCAGCAGCCCGTCACGGGACAGAGTAACCTACGAGCAGTACTTC
once . TRBJ1-4 TRBV6-5 CASKTDRRNEKLFF TGTGCCAGCAAGACGGACAGACGAAATGAAAAACTGTTTTTT
. TRBD1 TRBJ1-3 TRBV5-1 CASSPMGQASGNTIYF TGCGCCAGCAGCCCGATGGGACAGGCCTCTGGAAACACCATATATTTT
. TRBD1 TRBJ1-1 TRBV6-5 CASSYSRQGRPEAFF TGTGCCAGCAGTTACTCGAGACAGGGGAGACCTGAAGCTTTCTTT
. . TRBJ2-6 TRBV27 CASSFSFVTHSGANVLTF TGTGCCAGCAGTTTTTCCTTCGTTACACACTCTGGGGCCAACGTCCTGACTTTC
. . TRBJ2-7 TRBV4-1 CASSQDRGGNSYEQYF TGCGCCAGCAGCCAAGATAGGGGCGGAAACTCCTACGAGCAGTACTTC
. . TRBJ1-2 TRBV15 CATSREGDSPNYGYTF TGTGCCACCAGCAGAGAAGGCGACAGCCCTAACTATGGCTACACCTTC
few . TRBJ2-5 TRBV7-9 CASSFQRLQETQYF TGTGCCAGCAGCTTTCAGCGCCTACAAGAGACCCAGTACTTC
. . TRBJ1-1 TRBV12-3/TRBV12-4 CASSSFTEAFF TGTGCCAGCAGTTCTTTTACTGAAGCTTTCTTT
. TRBD2 TRBJ2-1 TRBV5-8 CASSLEIAGGSQFF TGTGCCAGCAGCTTGGAAATAGCGGGGGGCTCCCAGTTCTTC
. TRBD1 TRBJ2-7 TRBV30 CAWGQGFEGEQYF TGTGCCTGGGGACAGGGATTCGAAGGGGAGCAGTACTTC
. . TRBJ1-4 TRBV27 CASSFGRGKEKLFF TGTGCCAGCAGTTTCGGGCGGGGGAAGGAAAAACTGTTTTTT
. . TRBJ2-7 TRBV29-1 CSVGTGHLYEQYF TGCAGCGTTGGAACGGGACACCTGTACGAGCAGTACTTC
. TRBD1 TRBJ1-4 TRBV9 CASSVDSGGYEKLFF TGTGCCAGCAGCGTAGACTCAGGGGGCTATGAAAAACTGTTTTTT
. . TRBJ2-3 TRBV5-6 CASSISGTDTQYF TGTGCCAGCAGCATCTCGGGCACAGATACGCAGTATTTT
. . TRBJ1-3 TRBV21-1 CASSKDRSGNTIYF TGTGCCAGCAGCAAAGACAGGTCTGGAAACACCATATATTTT
. . TRBJ2-3 TRBV5-1 CASSLRRGSTDTQYF TGCGCCAGCAGCTTGAGGCGGGGAAGCACAGATACGCAGTATTTT
. TRBD1 TRBJ2-2 TRBV30 CAWGGQGYTGELFF TGTGCCTGGGGAGGACAGGGGTATACCGGGGAGCTGTTTTTT
. TRBD1 TRBJ1-2 TRBV10-3 CAIRDRADGYTF TGTGCCATCAGAGACAGGGCGGATGGCTACACCTTC
. TRBD1 TRBJ2-1 TRBV12-5 CASGNTPRKQGAPEQFF TGTGCTAGTGGTAACACTCCCCGGAAACAGGGGGCGCCTGAGCAGTTCTTC
. . TRBJ1-1 TRBV21-1 CASSNGRGGNTEAFF TGTGCCAGCAGCAACGGTCGTGGGGGAAACACTGAAGCTTTCTTT
. TRBD2 TRBJ2-3 TRBV3-1/TRBV3-2 CASSQRPTVRGGRGTDTQYF TGTGCCAGCAGCCAGCGTCCCACTGTTCGGGGGGGCAGGGGCACAGATACGCAGTATTTT
. . TRBJ2-6 TRBV5-4 CASSLPPQPSSGANVLTF TGTGCCAGCAGCTTGCCCCCCCAACCGAGCTCTGGGGCCAACGTCCTGACTTTC
. TRBD2 TRBJ2-1 TRBV4-1 CASSQEWGGYNEQFF TGCGCCAGCAGCCAAGAATGGGGGGGGTACAATGAGCAGTTCTTC
. TRBD2 TRBJ2-1 TRBV7-3 CASSLSSGTTHNEQFF TGTGCCAGCAGCTTATCCTCCGGGACTACCCACAATGAGCAGTTCTTC
. . TRBJ1-5 TRBV4-2 CASSQDTRSNQPQHF TGTGCCAGCAGCCAAGATACCCGTAGCAATCAGCCCCAGCATTTT
. TRBD1 TRBJ1-4 TRBV29-1 CSVEAAGGQSNEKLFF TGCAGCGTTGAAGCGGCAGGGGGCCAGTCTAATGAAAAACTGTTTTTT
. . TRBJ1-2 TRBV4-2 CASSQDTRASYGYTF TGTGCCAGCAGCCAAGACACCAGGGCTTCCTATGGCTACACCTTC
few . TRBJ1-4 TRBV27 CASSLYRSEKLFF TGTGCCAGCAGTTTATATCGATCTGAAAAACTGTTTTTT
. . TRBJ1-2 TRBV6-5 CASSYESHYGYTF TGTGCCAGCAGTTACGAGTCTCACTATGGCTACACCTTC
. . TRBJ2-1 TRBV7-2 CASSLVGLEQFF TGTGCCAGCAGCTTAGTTGGGTTAGAGCAGTTCTTC
. . TRBJ1-5 TRBV25-1 CASSEAGSQPQHF TGTGCCAGCAGTGAGGCAGGGAGTCAGCCCCAGCATTTT
. . TRBJ1-1 TRBV9 CASSYRRGSEAFF TGTGCCAGCAGCTATAGAAGAGGCTCTGAAGCTTTCTTT
. TRBD1 TRBJ2-7 TRBV5-1 CASSLWMDRQPEQYF TGCGCCAGCAGCTTGTGGATGGACAGGCAACCCGAGCAGTACTTC
. . TRBJ2-1 TRBV5-1 CASSFTSIEYNEQFF TGCGCCAGCAGCTTCACCTCCATCGAATACAATGAGCAGTTCTTC